Sequencing of this T cell receptor (beta chain) was carried out in a study of monozygotic twins with inflammatory bowel disease. Whole-study findings and limits: Nothing supported a single strong signal or clonotype that was associated with IBD.

Notes on this clonotype: Its specificity is not known.

The CDR3 has 12 amino acids. CDR1 SQVTM and CDR2 ANQGSEA come from the germline V gene. The template switching step added UMIs that contained a 6-nucleotide sample barcode. From its re-call of the 5' RACE reads, TCRdb lists each CDR3 protein once, without DNA. This repertoire includes some 200,000 distinct CDR3 sequences. Sequencing was carried out using blood. This TCR was recovered from a human donor with ulcerative colitis or Crohn's disease, or a healthy co-twin of an affected twin (not recorded which). V gene TRBV29-1 combines with J gene TRBJ2-5; checking the TCRdb D call of TRBD2 is not possible without DNA. CDR3 protein: CSVGPSAETQYF.